This record concerns one T cell receptor (beta chain) sequence. What it binds is unknown. TCRdb re-called the reads with MiXCR, one entry per CDR3 protein. There are 740,000 or so distinct CDR3 sequences in the sample; about 40% occur only once, and under 3% lies in the top ten. The data belong to a study of T cell repertoires in cytomegalovirus infection. Looking at the study overall: Public TCR beta signature analysis indicated the presence of both CMV infection and matching HLA type.

This CDR3 is built from 16 residues. The germline V gene has CDR1 MNHEY and CDR2 SVGAGI. The V end lost 10 bases, the J end lost 3 bases, and 21 bases lay between the germline ends. Study results and caveats: Clonotypes of TCR beta that were HLA-C-restricted and CMV-specific dominated the ex vivo response.

The sequence was obtained from a human donor in good health (CMV status not recorded). Some clones in this sample may be carry-over from other donors' samples. The chain uses TRBV6-5 and TRBJ2-2; D possibly corresponds to TRBD2 (5 bases). Sequenced material: PBMCs. CDR3: CATTRGSAVYTGELFF. In DNA, the CDR3 is TGTGCCACCACTAGAGGATCGGCGGTTTACACCGGGGAGCTGTTTTTT.